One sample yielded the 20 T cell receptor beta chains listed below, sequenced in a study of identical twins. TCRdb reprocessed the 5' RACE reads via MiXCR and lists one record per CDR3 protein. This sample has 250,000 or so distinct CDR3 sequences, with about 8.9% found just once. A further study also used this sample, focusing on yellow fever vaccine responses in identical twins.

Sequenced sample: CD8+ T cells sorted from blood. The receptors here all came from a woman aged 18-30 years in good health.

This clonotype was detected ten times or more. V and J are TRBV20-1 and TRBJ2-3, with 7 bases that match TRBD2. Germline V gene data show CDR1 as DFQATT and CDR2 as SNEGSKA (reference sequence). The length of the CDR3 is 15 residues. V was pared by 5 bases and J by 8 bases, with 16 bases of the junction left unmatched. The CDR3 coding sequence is TGCAGTGCTTCAGGTGCCCCAGCTGGCGGGGGTACGCAGTATTTT. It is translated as CSASGAPAGGGTQYF.

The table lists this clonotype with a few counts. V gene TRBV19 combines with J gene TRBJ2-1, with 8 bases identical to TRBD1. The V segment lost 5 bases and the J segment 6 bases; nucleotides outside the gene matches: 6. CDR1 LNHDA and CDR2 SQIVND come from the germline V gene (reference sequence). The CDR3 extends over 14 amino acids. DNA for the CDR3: TGTGCCAGTAGTTCCCGGACAGGGAGCAATGAGCAGTTCTTC. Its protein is CASSSRTGSNEQFF.

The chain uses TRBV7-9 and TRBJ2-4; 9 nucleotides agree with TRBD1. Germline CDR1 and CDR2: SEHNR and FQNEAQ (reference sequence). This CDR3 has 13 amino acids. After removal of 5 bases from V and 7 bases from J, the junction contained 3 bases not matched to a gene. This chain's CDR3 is CASSPGTGNIQYF. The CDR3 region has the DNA TGTGCCAGCAGCCCGGGGACAGGGAACATTCAGTACTTC.

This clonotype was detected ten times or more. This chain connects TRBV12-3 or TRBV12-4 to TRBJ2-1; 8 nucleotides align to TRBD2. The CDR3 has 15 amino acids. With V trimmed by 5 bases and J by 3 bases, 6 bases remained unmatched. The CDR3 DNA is TGTGCCAGCAGTCCGGCGGGAGGCCTCTACAATGAGCAGTTCTTC. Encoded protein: CASSPAGGLYNEQFF.

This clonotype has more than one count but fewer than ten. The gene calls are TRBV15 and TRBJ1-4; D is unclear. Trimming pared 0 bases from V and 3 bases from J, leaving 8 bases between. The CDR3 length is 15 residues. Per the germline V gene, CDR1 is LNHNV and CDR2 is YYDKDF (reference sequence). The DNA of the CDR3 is TGTGCCACCAGCAGAGAGAGTCTGTCTAATGAAAAACTGTTTTTT. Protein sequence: CATSRESLSNEKLFF.

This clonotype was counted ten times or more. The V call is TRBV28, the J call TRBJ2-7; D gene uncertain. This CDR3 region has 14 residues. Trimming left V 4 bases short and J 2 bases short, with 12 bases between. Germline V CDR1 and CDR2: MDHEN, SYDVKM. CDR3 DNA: TGTGCCAGCAGTTGGCCAGCCCCAACCTACGAGCAGTACTTC. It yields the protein CASSWPAPTYEQYF.

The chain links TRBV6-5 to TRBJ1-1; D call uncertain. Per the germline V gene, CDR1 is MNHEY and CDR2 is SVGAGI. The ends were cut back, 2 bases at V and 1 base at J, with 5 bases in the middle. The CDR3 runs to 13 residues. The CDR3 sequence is CASSYRANTEAFF. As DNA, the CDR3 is TGTGCCAGCAGTTACCGGGCGAACACTGAAGCTTTCTTT.

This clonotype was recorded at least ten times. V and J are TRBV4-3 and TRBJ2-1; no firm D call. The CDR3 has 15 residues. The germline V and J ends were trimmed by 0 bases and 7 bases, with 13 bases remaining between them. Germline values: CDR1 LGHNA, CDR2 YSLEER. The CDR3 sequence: CASSQDRAVFNEQFF. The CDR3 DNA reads TGCGCCAGCAGCCAAGATCGGGCTGTGTTTAATGAGCAGTTCTTC.

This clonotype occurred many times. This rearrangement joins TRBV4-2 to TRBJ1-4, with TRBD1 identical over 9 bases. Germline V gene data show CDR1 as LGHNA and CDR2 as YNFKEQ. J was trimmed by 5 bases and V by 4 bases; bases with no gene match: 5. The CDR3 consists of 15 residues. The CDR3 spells CASSLRTGENEKLFF. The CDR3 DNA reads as TGTGCCAGCAGCCTTCGGACAGGGGAGAATGAAAAACTGTTTTTT.

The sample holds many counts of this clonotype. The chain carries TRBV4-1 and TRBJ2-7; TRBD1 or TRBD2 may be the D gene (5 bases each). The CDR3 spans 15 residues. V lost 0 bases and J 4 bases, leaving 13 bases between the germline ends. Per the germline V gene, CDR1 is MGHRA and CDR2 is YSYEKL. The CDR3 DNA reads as TGCGCCAGCAGCCAAGAATATCGGGGCTCGTACGAGCAGTACTTC. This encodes CASSQEYRGSYEQYF.

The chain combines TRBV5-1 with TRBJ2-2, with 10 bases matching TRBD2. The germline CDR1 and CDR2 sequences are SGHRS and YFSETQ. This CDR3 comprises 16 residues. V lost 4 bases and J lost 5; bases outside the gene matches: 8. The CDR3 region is CASSPGSGGKTGELFF. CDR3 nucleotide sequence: TGCGCCAGCAGCCCCGGTAGCGGGGGGAAGACCGGGGAGCTGTTTTTT.

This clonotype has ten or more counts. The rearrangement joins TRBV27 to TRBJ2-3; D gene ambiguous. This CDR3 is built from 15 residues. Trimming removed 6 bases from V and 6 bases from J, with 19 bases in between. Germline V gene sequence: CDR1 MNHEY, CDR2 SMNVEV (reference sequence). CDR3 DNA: TGTGCCAGCAGCTCCGGGTCCGAGCCCTCTGATACGCAGTATTTT. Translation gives CASSSGSEPSDTQYF.

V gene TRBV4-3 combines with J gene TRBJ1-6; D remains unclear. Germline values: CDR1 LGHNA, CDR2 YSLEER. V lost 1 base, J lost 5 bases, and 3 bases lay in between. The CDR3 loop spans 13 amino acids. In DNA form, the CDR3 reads TGCGCCAGCAGCCAAGGGGATAATTCACCCCTCCACTTT. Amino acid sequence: CASSQGDNSPLHF.

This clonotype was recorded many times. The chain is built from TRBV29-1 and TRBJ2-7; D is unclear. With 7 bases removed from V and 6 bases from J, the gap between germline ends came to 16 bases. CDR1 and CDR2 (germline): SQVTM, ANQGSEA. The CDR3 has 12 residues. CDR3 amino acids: CSGVGIGFEQYF. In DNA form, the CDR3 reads TGCAGCGGCGTGGGTATTGGGTTCGAGCAGTACTTC.

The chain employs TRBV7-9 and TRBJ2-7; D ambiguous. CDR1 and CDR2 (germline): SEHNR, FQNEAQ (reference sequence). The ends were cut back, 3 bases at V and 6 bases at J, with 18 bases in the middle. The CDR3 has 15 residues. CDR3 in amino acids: CASSFDPSGNSEQYF. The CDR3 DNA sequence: TGTGCCAGCAGCTTCGACCCCTCGGGTAATAGCGAGCAGTACTTC.

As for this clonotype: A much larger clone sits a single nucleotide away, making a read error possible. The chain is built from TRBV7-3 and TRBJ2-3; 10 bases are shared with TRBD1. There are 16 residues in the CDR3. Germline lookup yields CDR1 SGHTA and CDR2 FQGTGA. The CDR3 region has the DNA TGTGTCAGCAGCTTATTGACAGGGGGCCCCACAGATACGCAGTATTTT. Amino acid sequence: CVSSLLTGGPTDTQYF.

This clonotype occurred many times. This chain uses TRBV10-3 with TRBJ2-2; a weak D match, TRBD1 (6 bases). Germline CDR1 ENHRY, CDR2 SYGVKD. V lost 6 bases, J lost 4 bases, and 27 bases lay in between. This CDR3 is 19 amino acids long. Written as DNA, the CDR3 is TGTGCCATCAGCGCCAGGTTCAGGGGAAGGGATTCAGGCACCGGGGAGCTGTTTTTT. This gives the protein CAISARFRGRDSGTGELFF.

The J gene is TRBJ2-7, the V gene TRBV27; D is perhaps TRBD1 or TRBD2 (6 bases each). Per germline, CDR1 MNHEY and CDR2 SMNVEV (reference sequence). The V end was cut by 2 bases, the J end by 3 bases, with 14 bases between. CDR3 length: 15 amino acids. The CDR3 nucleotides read TGTGCCAGCAGTTTACAAGGGGGGAATTACTACGAGCAGTACTTC. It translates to CASSLQGGNYYEQYF.

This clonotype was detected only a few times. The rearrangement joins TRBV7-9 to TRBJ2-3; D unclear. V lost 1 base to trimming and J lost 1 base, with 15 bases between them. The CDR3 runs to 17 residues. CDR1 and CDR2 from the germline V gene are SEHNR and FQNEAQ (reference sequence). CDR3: CASSLEEIWAGTDTQYF. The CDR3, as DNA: TGTGCCAGCAGCTTAGAGGAGATCTGGGCTGGCACAGATACGCAGTATTTT.

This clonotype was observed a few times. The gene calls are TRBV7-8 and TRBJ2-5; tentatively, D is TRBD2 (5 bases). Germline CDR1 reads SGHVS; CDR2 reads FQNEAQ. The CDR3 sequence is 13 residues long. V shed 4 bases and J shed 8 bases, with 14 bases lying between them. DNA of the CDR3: TGTGCCAGCAGCTCAGACGGGGAAACTACCCAGTACTTC. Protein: CASSSDGETTQYF.